This TCR beta chain was captured by sequencing in a study of T cell changes during pregnancy in multiple sclerosis. After removal of 0 bases from V and 8 bases from J, the junction contained 8 bases not matched to a gene. Looked up from germline, CDR1 is SGDLS and CDR2 is YYNGEE. The CDR3 runs 15 residues. Libraries were prepared by immunoSEQ multiplex PCR; TCRdb keeps only in-frame clonotypes and omits some of them. The sample shows tens of thousands of clones, around 92% of them seen only once. The chain couples TRBV9 to TRBJ1-5; 7 bases map to TRBD1. The clonotype comes from a female donor with multiple sclerosis, enrolled in a pregnancy study. The sequencing used CD4+ T cells from peripheral blood mononuclear cells, collected after pregnancy. DNA of the CDR3: TGTGCCAGCAGCGTAGAAGGGACAGTAATTAAGCCCCAGCATTTT. It codes for CASSVEGTVIKPQHF.